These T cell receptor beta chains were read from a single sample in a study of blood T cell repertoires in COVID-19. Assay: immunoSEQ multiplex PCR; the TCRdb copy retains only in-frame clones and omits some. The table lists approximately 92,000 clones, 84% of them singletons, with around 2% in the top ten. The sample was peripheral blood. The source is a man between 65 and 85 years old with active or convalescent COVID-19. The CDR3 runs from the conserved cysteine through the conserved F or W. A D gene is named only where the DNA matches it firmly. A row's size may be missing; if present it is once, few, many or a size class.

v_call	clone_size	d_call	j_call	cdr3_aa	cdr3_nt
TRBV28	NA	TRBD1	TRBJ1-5	CASSSGQGGGQPQHF	TGTGCCAGCAGCTCCGGACAGGGGGGAGGTCAGCCCCAGCATTTT
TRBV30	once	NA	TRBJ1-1	CAWSSGRTEAFF	TGTGCCTGGAGCTCAGGGCGAACTGAAGCTTTCTTT
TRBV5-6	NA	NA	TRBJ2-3	CASKSWATDTQYF	TGTGCCAGCAAATCATGGGCCACAGATACGCAGTATTTT
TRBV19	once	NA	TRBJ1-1	CASSIQMNTEAFF	TGTGCCAGTAGTATTCAGATGAACACTGAAGCTTTCTTT
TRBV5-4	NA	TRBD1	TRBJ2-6	CASSGRTGGVRVANVLTF	TGTGCCAGCAGCGGTCGGACAGGGGGCGTACGGGTGGCCAACGTCCTGACTTTC
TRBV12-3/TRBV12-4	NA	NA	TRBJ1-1	CASSQARRTEAFF	TGTGCCAGCAGTCAGGCAAGAAGGACTGAAGCTTTCTTT
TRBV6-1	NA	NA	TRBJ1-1	CASSELEAVRGAFF	TGTGCCAGCAGTGAATTGGAGGCAGTCAGAGGGGCTTTCTTT
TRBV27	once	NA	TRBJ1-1	CASGRGYSDTEAFF	TGTGCCAGCGGTCGGGGGTATTCGGACACTGAAGCTTTCTTT
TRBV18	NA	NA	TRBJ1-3	CASSPDSSGNTIYF	TGTGCCAGCTCACCGGACAGTTCTGGAAACACCATATATTTT
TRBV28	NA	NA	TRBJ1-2	CASSLPGGAGSSGGYTF	TGTGCCAGCAGTTTACCGGGGGGCGCCGGTTCTTCAGGAGGCTACACCTTC
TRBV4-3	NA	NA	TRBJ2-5	CASSQELITGTQYF	TGCGCCAGCAGCCAAGAATTGATTACGGGGACCCAGTACTTC
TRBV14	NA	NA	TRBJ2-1	CASSQGTELGGSNEQFF	TGTGCCAGCAGCCAAGGAACGGAACTAGGTGGTAGCAATGAGCAGTTCTTC
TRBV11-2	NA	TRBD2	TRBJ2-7	CASSRTSGYEQYF	TGTGCCAGCAGCCGGACTAGCGGTTACGAGCAGTACTTC
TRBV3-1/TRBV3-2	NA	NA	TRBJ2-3	CASSQGSGAERDTQYF	TGTGCCAGCAGCCAAGGATCTGGAGCTGAACGGGATACGCAGTATTTT
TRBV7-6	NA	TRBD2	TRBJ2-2	CASSSSSGTRGTGELFF	TGTGCCAGCAGCTCCAGCTCCGGGACTAGGGGGACCGGGGAGCTGTTTTTT
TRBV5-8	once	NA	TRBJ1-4	CASSFSGSFNEKLFF	TGTGCCAGCAGCTTCTCAGGAAGTTTTAATGAAAAACTGTTTTTT
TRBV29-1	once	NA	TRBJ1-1	CSVEQAWNTEAFF	TGCAGCGTTGAACAAGCTTGGAACACTGAAGCTTTCTTT
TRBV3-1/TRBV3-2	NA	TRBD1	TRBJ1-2	CASSQSGGGGYTF	TGTGCCAGCAGCCAATCAGGGGGCGGTGGCTACACCTTC
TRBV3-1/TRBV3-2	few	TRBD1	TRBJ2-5	CASSKTGGEETQYF	TGTGCCAGCAGCAAGACAGGGGGTGAAGAGACCCAGTACTTC
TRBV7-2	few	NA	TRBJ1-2	CASSPGGQAYGYTF	TGTGCCAGCAGCCCCGGTGGGCAAGCCTATGGCTACACCTTC
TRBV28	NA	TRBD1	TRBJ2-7	CASRDRGLYEQYF	TGTGCCAGCAGGGACAGGGGGCTATACGAGCAGTACTTC
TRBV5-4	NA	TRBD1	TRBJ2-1	CASSRPTAGTGDNEQFF	TGTGCCAGCAGCCGACCCACTGCCGGGACAGGGGACAATGAGCAGTTCTTC